Listed here is a single TCR beta chain. Germline V gene data show CDR1 as ENHRY and CDR2 as SYGVKD. This CDR3 contains 15 residues. Trimming took 6 bases from V and 8 from J; bases not matched to a gene: 8. These data belong to a study of blood T cell repertoires in COVID-19. At the level of the study: Sites across the United States, Italy and Spain contributed samples from acute and convalescent COVID-19. PBMCs, B-cell-depleted T cells, or T cells were the source of the cDNA or gDNA that made up the material.

Study processing details: Estimated nucleated cell counts came from reference gene primer amplification. The assay was immunoSEQ multiplex PCR, and TCRdb's table has in-frame clones only and misses some. Clone size and the V and J calls come from that table; the DNA yielded D and trimming. The sample gives about 150,000 clones, just under 85% of which show up once; around 2.7% is in the top ten. Material for sequencing was peripheral blood. The rearrangement links TRBV10-3 to TRBJ2-1; the match to TRBD2 covers 12 bases. The receptor's source is a woman older than 75 with COVID-19, enrolled during active disease. The CDR3, as DNA: TGTGCCATCAGGGACCTAGCGGGAGGGGGAGATGAGCAGTTCTTC. It translates to CAIRDLAGGGDEQFF.